Here is one T cell receptor (beta chain) with its context. The junction departs from the called germline gene at one end, perhaps through a read error. The germline gives CDR1 LGHDT, CDR2 YNNKEL (reference sequence). The CDR3 spans 15 residues. These data belong to a study of T-cell reconstitution after alpha-beta-depleted transplantation in children. Library preparation (for TCRbeta) was performed with unique molecular identifiers. TCRdb redid the calling of the PCR reads with MiXCR, one entry per CDR3 protein. The sample lists 300,000 or so distinct CDR3 sequences; more than 9% were seen once. The chain uses TRBV3-1 and TRBJ2-3, with unresolved D. Sequenced material: PBMCs from the stem cell graft donor, taken from the stem cell graft. This TCR derives from a human donor who donated a stem cell graft to a child with SCID. The CDR3 sequence is CACSQEVTWTDTQYF. CDR3 coding DNA: TGTGCCTGCAGCCAAGAGGTGACATGGACAGATACGCAGTATTTT.